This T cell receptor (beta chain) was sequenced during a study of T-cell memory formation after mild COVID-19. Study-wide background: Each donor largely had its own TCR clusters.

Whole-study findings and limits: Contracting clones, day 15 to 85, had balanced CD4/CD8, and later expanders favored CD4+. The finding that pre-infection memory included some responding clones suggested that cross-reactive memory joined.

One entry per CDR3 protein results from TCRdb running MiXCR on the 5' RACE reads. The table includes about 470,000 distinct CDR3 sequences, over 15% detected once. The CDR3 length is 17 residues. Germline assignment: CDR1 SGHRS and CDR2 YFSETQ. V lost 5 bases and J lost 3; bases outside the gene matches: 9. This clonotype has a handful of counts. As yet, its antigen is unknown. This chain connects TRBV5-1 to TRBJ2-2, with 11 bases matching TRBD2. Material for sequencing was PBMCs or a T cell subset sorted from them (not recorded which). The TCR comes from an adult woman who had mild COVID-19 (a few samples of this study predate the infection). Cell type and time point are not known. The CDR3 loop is CASRSLAGGPDTGELFF. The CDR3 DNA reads TGCGCCAGCAGATCGCTAGCGGGAGGCCCAGACACCGGGGAGCTGTTTTTT.